These 7 T cell receptor beta chains came from one sample sequenced in a study of blood T cell repertoires in COVID-19 (TCRdb year 2020). The library was generated by the immunoSEQ multiplex PCR assay. Entries here come from immuneACCESS through TCRdb and include only in-frame sequences with V and J called. Some clones fail to appear in such tables; in the studies checked, an unresolved V gene covers under half of the shortfall, and the cause of the remainder is unknown. For this sample the table gives 100,000 to 150,000 clones, of which approximately 90% were detected only once. Of the sample, approximately 1.4% is held by the ten largest clones. Sequenced: peripheral blood. The source is a human donor in a cohort sampled during active COVID-19.

The J gene is TRBJ2-7, the V gene TRBV11-2, with D maybe TRBD2 (6 bases). The CDR3 has 17 residues. V was pared by 1 base and J by 0 bases, with 16 bases between. Germline V gene lookup returns CDR1 SGHAT and CDR2 FQNNGV. The CDR3 bases are TGTGCCAGCAGCTTAGCGGCGGCGGGGCGTTCCTCCTACGAGCAGTACTTC. Its translation is CASSLAAAGRSSYEQYF.

The chain recombines TRBV7-9 with TRBJ1-2; the D is unclear. Trimming left V 1 base short and J 5 bases short, with 11 bases between. The CDR3 covers 14 residues. Per the germline V gene, CDR1 is SEHNR and CDR2 is FQNEAQ (reference sequence). As DNA, the CDR3 is TGTGCCAGCAGCTTAGACCTGACTCCATATGGCTACACCTTC. Its translation: CASSLDLTPYGYTF.

The chain carries TRBV7-6 and TRBJ2-1; TRBD2 aligns across 7 bases. Losses at the gene ends were 0 bases for V and 7 bases for J; bases not matched to a gene: 6. The CDR3 covers 15 residues. Germline CDR1 is SGHVS and CDR2 is FNYEAQ. The CDR3 here is CASSLAAGRGNEQFF. The CDR3 DNA reads as TGTGCCAGCAGCTTAGCTGCGGGGAGGGGAAATGAGCAGTTCTTC. The entire variable domain, with the rest obtained from reference TRBV7-6 and TRBJ2-1, is as follows: GAGVSQSPRYKVTKRGQDVALRCDPISGHVSLYWYRQALGQGPEFLTYFNYEAQQDKSGLPNDRFSAERPEGSISTLTIQRTEQRDSAMYRCASSLAAGRGNEQFFGPGTRLTVL.

The rearrangement joins TRBV27 to TRBJ1-2; TRBD1 matches at 8 bases. The CDR3 is 14 residues long. Germline CDR1 reads MNHEY; CDR2 reads SMNVEV (reference sequence). The junction had 1 base not matched to a gene; V was cut back by 0 bases and J by 4 bases. The CDR3 DNA reads TGTGCCAGCAGTTTATCTGGGACAGGCTATGGCTACACCTTC. Amino acid sequence: CASSLSGTGYGYTF.

J is TRBJ2-3 and V is TRBV9, with 9 bases lining up with TRBD1. Germline lookup yields CDR1 SGDLS and CDR2 YYNGEE. The J segment lost 4 bases and the V segment lost 4 bases, leaving 7 bases of the junction unmatched. This CDR3 contains 15 residues. The DNA of the CDR3 is TGTGCCAGCAGCCCCGGGACAGGGTTCCCAGATACGCAGTATTTT. As protein: CASSPGTGFPDTQYF.

The chain joins TRBV7-2 to TRBJ2-1; no reliable D call. The CDR3 consists of 14 residues. V lost 5 bases, J lost 6 bases, and 14 bases lay in between. In germline, CDR1 is SGHTA, CDR2 FQGNSA. The CDR3 bases are TGTGCCAGCAGCGTCTATTTCCTAGGCAATGAGCAGTTCTTC. Encoded protein: CASSVYFLGNEQFF.

The gene calls are TRBV3-1 (or the pseudogene TRBV3-2) and TRBJ2-3, with 10 bases lining up with TRBD2. With 1 base clipped from V and 2 bases from J, the junction kept 6 bases outside the gene matches. Germline CDR1 and CDR2: LGHDT and YNNKEL (reference sequence). This CDR3 region has 17 residues. DNA of the CDR3: TGTGCCAGCAGCCAAGGGTTAGCGGGAGGCTACACAGATACGCAGTATTTT. This translates into CASSQGLAGGYTDTQYF.